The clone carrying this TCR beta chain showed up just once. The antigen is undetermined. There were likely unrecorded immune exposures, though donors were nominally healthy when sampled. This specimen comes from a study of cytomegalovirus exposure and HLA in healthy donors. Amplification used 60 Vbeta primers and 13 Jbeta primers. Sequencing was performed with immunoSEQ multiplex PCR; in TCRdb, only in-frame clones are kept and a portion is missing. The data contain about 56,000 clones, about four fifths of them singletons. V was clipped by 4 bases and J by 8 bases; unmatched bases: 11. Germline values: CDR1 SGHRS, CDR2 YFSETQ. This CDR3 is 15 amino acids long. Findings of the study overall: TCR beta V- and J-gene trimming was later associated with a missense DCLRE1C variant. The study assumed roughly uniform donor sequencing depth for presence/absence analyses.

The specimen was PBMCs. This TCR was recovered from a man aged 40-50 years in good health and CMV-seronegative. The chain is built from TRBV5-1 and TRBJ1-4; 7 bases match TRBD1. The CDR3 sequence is CASSPGGTGREKLFF. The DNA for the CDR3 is TGCGCCAGCAGCCCAGGGGGGACCGGGCGCGAAAAACTGTTTTTT.